This TCR beta chain stems from a study of vaccination and CD4 T cells after COVID-19. Findings and caveats of the study: A median of 86.3% of reactive clones, in convalescent patients, became evident only post-vaccination.

About this clonotype itself: Antigen unknown.

V dropped 6 bases and J dropped 1 base, with 12 bases sitting between them. There are 13 residues in the CDR3. Germline V gene lookup returns CDR1 DFQATT and CDR2 SNEGSKA (reference sequence). As for treatment: approximately 11-day PBMC culture with coronavirus spike peptide pools or control peptides (ViraFEST assay). Oncomine TCR Beta short-read sequencing was applied to DNA from cultured CD4+ T cells. TCRdb re-analysed the PCR reads in MiXCR, keeping a single row per CDR3 protein. This repertoire shows 4,000 to 4,500 distinct CDR3 sequences, 26% found once; its top ten account for under 35%. Source material: CD4+ T cells from blood, cultured in vitro. V is TRBV20-1 and J is TRBJ1-1; D remains unclear. The TCR comes from a human donor who had recovered from COVID-19. The chain's CDR3 is CSAPDRTNTEAFF. CDR3 bases: TGCAGTGCGCCGGACCGGACGAACACTGAAGCTTTCTTT.